This record concerns one TCR beta chain sequence. What antigen it recognizes has not been identified. No clone much larger than this one lies a single base away; base qualities are absent. The cohort consisted of fewer than 700 healthy bone marrow donors. All cohort members were sampled while nominally healthy, although unrecorded immune exposures were likely present. The donor was CMV seropositive and belonged to the group of 250 to 350 seropositive cohort members. Every donor gave a peripheral blood sample, and the peripheral blood mononuclear cells from that sample were used for TCR beta sequencing. The Qiagen DNeasy Blood Extraction Kit was used to extract genomic DNA from the blood cell samples. Spanning cysteine to phenylalanine, the CDR3 consists of 11 amino acids. The only DNA kept is the CDR3, 33 bases in frame from the first base. According to the germline V gene (reference sequence), CDR1 reads LNHDA and CDR2 reads SQIVND. V is cut by 10 bases and J by 7 bases, and the space between the germline ends is 13 bases.

The sample belongs to a study of cytomegalovirus exposure and HLA in healthy donors (TCRdb year 2017). In terms of the full investigation: An earlier analysis of some 600 of the donors reported about 280 Gb of sequence data and 95 million to 120 million unique TCR beta sequences obtained from about 200 million T cells. Rather than drawing on any new phenotypic data, the later analysis identified candidate immune exposures from TCR beta sequences and the way those sequences occurred across donors. Roughly five DR-DQ haplotypes were handled as single units for association and clustering, since linkage in the cohort was strong. Across approximately 420 genotyped donors of the cohort, an average of roughly 230,000 unique TCR beta nucleotide sequences per donor were sequenced, and 15% to 20% of those sequences were non-productive. The study combined high-throughput TCR immunosequencing, statistical association of individual TCRs with disease status, and machine learning to predict cytomegalovirus infection status. Donor age, sex, ethnicity and CMV serostatus were collected together with the repertoire data. Of the 300 to 500 genotyped donors, 81% were placed in the genetic ancestry cluster associated with self-reported Caucasian donors. Class I and class II HLA loci were covered by the typing at four-digit resolution. The aim of the study was to test whether cataloging public T cell receptors could identify signatures of past pathogen exposure. Along with the roughly 710-subject first cohort, a separate validation cohort of roughly 110 different subjects was used. Genome-wide SNP genotypes for about 55% of the roughly 670 donors were used in a later genetic analysis, which treated that subset as a discovery cohort. Typing coverage differed by locus: A, B, C, DRB1 and DQB1 were typed in about 620-640 donors, DQA1 in about 500, DPA1 in 600 to 610, and DPB1 in just under 490. Approximately 300 gigabases of sequencing data and about 92 million unique TCR sequences made up an early release that covered 640 HLA-typed donors. Using immunosequencing, the study profiled T cell repertoires from about 610 subjects and related those repertoires to cytomegalovirus serostatus. An earlier analysis of 587 of the donors applied high-throughput TCR beta sequencing to assess whether each TCR beta V gene segment acted as functional or pseudogenic. In a later analysis, previously published TCR beta repertoires from 550 to 700 donors were re-analyzed and high-resolution HLA genotyping was added so that TCR occurrence patterns could be studied. Every discovery cohort repertoire had been produced on one sequencing platform.

Library construction relied on the immunoSEQ multiplex PCR assay. For the multiplex PCR, a mixture combining 60 forward primers for TCR Vbeta segments and 13 reverse primers for TCR Jbeta segments was used. The CDR3 region of rearranged TCR beta genes was amplified from genomic DNA with a multiplex PCR assay. Amplified TCR beta libraries were sequenced as 87-base-pair reads on the Illumina HiSeq System. Per the source publication's procedure: In a later analysis, some 80 million unique TCR beta chains were counted across the roughly 700 repertoires, and around 10 million of these chains were shared by at least two donors. A nearest-neighbor algorithm error-corrected the raw reads and collapsed the reads into unique sequences, merging closely related sequences to remove PCR and sequencing errors. V, D and J gene segments were assigned by aligning CDR3 sequences to IMGT reference sequences. For a sequence to be retained, a match of at least six nucleotides to both a V gene segment and a J gene segment was required. Rearrangements were classified as productive when the CDR3 lacked stop codons and remained in frame with V and J, and all other rearrangements were classified as non-productive. Following IMGT convention, CDR3 was defined as the stretch from the second conserved V-encoded cysteine up to the conserved J-encoded phenylalanine. In an earlier analysis of 550 to 650 of the donors, sequences lacking an unambiguous match to a single V gene segment were excluded. In an earlier analysis of some 590 of the donors, V segments were called functional above 56.7% productive rearrangements and were called segregating when the between-donor standard deviation exceeded 5%. A statistical classification framework was built for diagnosing cytomegalovirus status from the catalog of TCR beta chain sequences. In a later analysis, V and J genes were assigned by comparing TCR nucleotide sequences against IMGT/GENE-DB human TR gene sequences. A later analysis assigned CDR3 sequences and most-parsimonious VDJ recombination scenarios with the TCRdist pipeline. In a later analysis, every TCR beta chain was defined by the combination of its CDR3 amino acid sequence and its V-gene family, and reads without a unique V-gene family were dropped. As a way to deal with suspected cross-contamination and a sequencing artifact, a later analysis dropped approximately 590 nucleotide sequences that were highly shared and had low generation probability. For each public chain, a later analysis derived a clonal expansion index from normalized ranks of inferred template counts within each repertoire. In a later analysis, generation probabilities were computed with a VDJ recombination model fitted to out-of-frame rearrangements, and the resulting probabilities were checked against IGoR. A later analysis scored TCR-TCR, TCR-HLA and TCR-CMV co-occurrence with hypergeometric tests, applying a repertoire-size bias correction to TCR pairs. To estimate false discovery rates, a later analysis permuted the HLA or CMV assignments 20 times. In a later analysis, co-occurring TCRs were grouped with DBSCAN, and TCRdist sequence similarity was added when clustering was performed within HLA-allele-positive subsets. Repertoires with fewer than 30,000 or more than 120,000 public chains, plus five repertoires with anomalous nucleotide sharing, were excluded from co-occurrence clustering. Entries here come from immuneACCESS through TCRdb and include only in-frame sequences with V and J called. Some clones fail to appear in such tables; in the studies checked, an unresolved V gene covers under half of the shortfall, and the cause of the remainder is unknown. V, J and clone size derive from that table, while D and trimming were established from the DNA sequence. The sample records 150,000 to 200,000 clones, 65% to 85% of which are singletons. Approximately 6% of the sample is taken by the ten largest.

General findings and caveats noted by the study authors: In a later analysis, TCR association rates were found to vary across HLA loci, with the most associated TCRs seen for DRB1 alleles and the fewest for HLA-C alleles. While some public TCRs were present in many individuals, most TCR sequences turned up only very rarely across donors. A later genetic analysis reported fewer N-insertions in productive TCRs among donors in an Asian-associated ancestry cluster than the roughly 700-donor mean. Because counts were too low, more than 15 rarely observed V segments, including chromosome 9 orphons, were excluded from the earlier analysis of 587 of the donors. HLA typing was unavailable for some donors at each locus, so association tests used only the typed subset. Sequencing depth was assumed to be roughly uniform across donors in the presence/absence analyses, though that assumption may not hold. When HLA alleles, especially DR and DQ, strongly co-occurred, attributing TCR associations to individual alleles was difficult. In both the original and validation cohorts, the classifier was reported to diagnose cytomegalovirus status with high specificity and sensitivity. Because the 87-base-pair reads could not distinguish some IMGT-functional V segments, including TRBV6-2 and TRBV6-3, those segments were excluded. Three of the identified cytomegalovirus-associated TCR beta chains were confirmed in vitro to be specific for cytomegalovirus antigens. Broadly in line with IMGT annotations, most TCR beta V segments showed up in productive rearrangements about 87% or about 30% of the time in an earlier analysis of some 590 of the donors. Compared with equally common non-associated chains, HLA-associated TCR beta chains in a later analysis were more clonally expanded and had lower generation probabilities. Correlated functional status among segregating V segments might be attributable to linkage disequilibrium, but an unknown experimental factor could not be ruled out. The authors suggested that the approach could potentially be extended to other disease states and immunological phenotypes. A group of highly shared sequence variants was considered likely to be a technical artifact of the sequencing pipeline. A further reported finding was that TCR beta sequences accurately predicted the HLA-A and HLA-B alleles for most subjects in the first cohort. Several of the top co-occurrence clusters appeared to be linked to parvovirus B19, influenza, CMV and Epstein-Barr virus, according to a later analysis. An association between a missense DCLRE1C variant and V-gene and J-gene trimming of TCR beta chains was found in a later genetic analysis and replicated in an independent cohort. Only TCR beta chains were sequenced in this cohort, and the absence of alpha or paired-chain data limited detectable features. At a false discovery rate of 0.05, a later analysis linked 15,000 to 20,000 TCR beta sequences to specific HLA alleles. A later analysis found that most CMV-associated TCR beta chains appeared HLA-restricted, with HLA associations seemingly driven largely by CMV exposure. In the study, 150 to 200 TCR beta chains were listed as associated with cytomegalovirus. The only immune exposure information available for the cohort was CMV serostatus.

The rearranged chain carries TRBV19 and TRBJ1-1; 5 matching bases give a weak D call of TRBD1. The sequenced sample was PBMCs. The clonotype originates from a woman aged 30 to 39 in good health and CMV-seropositive. The nucleotides are TGTGCCACCATAGCGGGGGGTGAAGCTTTCTTT. This yields the protein CATIAGGEAFF.